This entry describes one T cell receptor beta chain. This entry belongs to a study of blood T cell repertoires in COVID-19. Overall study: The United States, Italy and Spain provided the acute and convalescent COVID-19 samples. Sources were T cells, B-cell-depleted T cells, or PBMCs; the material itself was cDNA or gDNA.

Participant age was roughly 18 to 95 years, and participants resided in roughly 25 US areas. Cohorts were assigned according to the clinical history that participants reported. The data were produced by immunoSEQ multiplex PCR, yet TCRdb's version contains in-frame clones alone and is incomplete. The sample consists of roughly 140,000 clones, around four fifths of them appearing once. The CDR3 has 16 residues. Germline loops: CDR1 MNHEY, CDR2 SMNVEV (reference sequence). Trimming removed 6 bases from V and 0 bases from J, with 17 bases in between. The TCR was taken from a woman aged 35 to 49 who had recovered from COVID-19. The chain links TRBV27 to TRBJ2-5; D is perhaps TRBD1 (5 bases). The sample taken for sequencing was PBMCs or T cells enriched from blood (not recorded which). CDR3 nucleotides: TGTGCCAGCAGCGCCGGCACAGGATTGTACCAAGAGACCCAGTACTTC. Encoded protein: CASSAGTGLYQETQYF.